This TCR beta chain is drawn from a study of blood T cells in healthy people across ages (dated by TCRdb to the mid-2010s). Looking at the study overall: Template switching captured roughly one uniquely barcoded TCR beta cDNA molecule per two T cells in model experiments. The study measured age-related changes in TCR beta repertoire diversity using deep sequencing normalized with unique cDNA molecular identifiers. The donors were divided into four age groups: young (average approximately 16 years), middle-aged (about 40), aged (about 62) and long-lived (roughly 88). To avoid experimental bias, donors of different ages were spread randomly across the sequencing lanes. Using the same blood draw, the study looked at two additional independent replicas of 1 million unique cDNA reads for two donors, one aged 18 to 30 and the other aged 80 or older. Summary of the overall study and its limitations: Estimates of total diversity from one million sequenced T cells were regarded as lower bounds and underestimates. The CMV infection status of donors was not known, potentially confounding age-related changes in expanded clonotypes. Conclusive comparison of naive and antigen-experienced compartments was prevented by the profiling of bulk unsorted PBMCs. A strong correlation was found between observed TCR beta diversity and the percentage of naive T cells measured by flow cytometry. The long-lived group showed more naive CD4+ T cells, fewer expanded clones and increased TCR diversity than the aged group, suggesting age selection. As age increased, observed TCR beta diversity per million T cells dropped in a roughly linear way, and a significant reduction was already evident by age roughly 36.

Library prep was done by 5' RACE. Sequencing took place on an Illumina HiSeq 2500. The second PCR ran for roughly 7 to 12 cycles and used a J-beta primer mix along with a sample-barcoded 5' primer. Each TCR beta cDNA molecule received a unique molecular identifier from a template-switch 5' adaptor carrying 12 random nucleotides. At least 2.5 million CDR3-containing paired-end reads were obtained from each sample. All of the RNA was converted into first-strand cDNA using the Mint cDNA synthesis kit, with a TRBC-specific oligonucleotide serving as the primer. After uracil-DNA glycosylase treatment, a first 18-cycle PCR used universal primers M1SS and BC2_uni_R on all cDNA. The authors' analysis ran thus. For normalization, 1 million high-quality reads were randomly selected from each sample, with every read carrying a distinct molecular identifier. Reads with shared molecular identifiers were discarded instead of being binned into consensus sequences. MiTCR, with a Q25 quality threshold and the strictest error-elimination algorithm, was used for CDR3 identification, clonotype clustering and error correction. Lower-bound total TCR beta diversity was estimated with a nonparametric unseen species model using Euler transformation. TCRdb reprocessed the public reads (quality trimming at Q25 with fastp, clone calling with MiXCR) and kept in-frame beta chains. Every CDR3 protein is listed once, alongside the most common genes and DNA of its rows. TCRdb, not the original authors, processed these V and J calls. The sample table shows some 1.4 million distinct CDR3 sequences, and approximately 40% are seen once. Together, the top ten hold around 8% of the sample.

The approximately 40 donors, aged roughly 6 to 90 years, were systemically healthy Caucasian individuals from Russia. Each donor gave 8 to 10 milliliters of peripheral blood, collected into EDTA-treated Vacutainer tubes. Ficoll-Paque density-gradient centrifugation was used to isolate PBMCs, with at least 6.5 million obtained per sample. Total RNA, at least 5 micrograms per sample, was extracted from PBMCs with Trizol reagent. The percentages of naive CD45RAhigh/CD27high T cells were determined by flow cytometry on a PBMC aliquot from every donor. This clonotype came up a few times. This clone's antigen is unknown. Per-base quality was not reported, and no clone a single base away is much larger than it. The V end loses 6 bases and the J end loses 4 bases, and a stretch of 16 bases separates them. Reading the germline V gene gives CDR1 SNHLY and CDR2 FYNNEI. The CDR3 has 16 amino acids, counting the end cysteine and phenylalanine. Only CDR3 DNA remains: 48 bases, in frame from the first base.

What was sequenced was blood. This TCR was sampled from a woman between 18 and 29 years old in good health. The V gene is TRBV2 and the J gene is TRBJ1-6; 6 matching bases give a weak D call of TRBD1. The DNA reads TGTGCCAGCAGGGAACCGGGACAAGGTTATAATTCACCCCTCCACTTT. This gives the protein CASREPGQGYNSPLHF.